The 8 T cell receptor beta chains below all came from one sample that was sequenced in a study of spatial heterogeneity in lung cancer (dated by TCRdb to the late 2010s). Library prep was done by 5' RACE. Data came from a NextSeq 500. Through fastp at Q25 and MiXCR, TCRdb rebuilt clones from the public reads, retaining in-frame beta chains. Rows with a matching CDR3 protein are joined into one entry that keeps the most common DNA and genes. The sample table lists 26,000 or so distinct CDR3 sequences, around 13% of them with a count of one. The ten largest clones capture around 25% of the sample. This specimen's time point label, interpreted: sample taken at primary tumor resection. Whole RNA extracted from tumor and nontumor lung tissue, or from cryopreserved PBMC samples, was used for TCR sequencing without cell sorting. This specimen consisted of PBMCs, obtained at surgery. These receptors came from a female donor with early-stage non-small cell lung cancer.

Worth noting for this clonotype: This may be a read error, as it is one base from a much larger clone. CDR3 residues: CASSLTFSWTLNTEAFF. CDR3 bases: TGTGCCAGCAGCTTGACCTTCTCTTGGACACTGAACACTGAAGCTTTCTTT. V is TRBV5-6 and J is TRBJ1-1, with D maybe TRBD1 (5 bases). V was shortened by 1 base and J by 0 bases, with 16 bases between the two germline ends. Per the germline V gene, CDR1 is SGHDT and CDR2 is YYEEEE. The CDR3 runs to 17 residues.

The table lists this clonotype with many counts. CDR3 DNA sequence: TGTGCCAGAAGAGGGCGGGACAAGTACCAAGAGACCCAGTACTTC. Translated, it gives CARRGRDKYQETQYF. This chain uses TRBV2 with TRBJ2-5, with D possibly called TRBD1 or TRBD2 (6 bases each). Trimming took off 9 bases at V and 0 bases at J, with 17 bases between the two ends. Germline values: CDR1 SNHLY, CDR2 FYNNEI. The CDR3 is 15 residues long.

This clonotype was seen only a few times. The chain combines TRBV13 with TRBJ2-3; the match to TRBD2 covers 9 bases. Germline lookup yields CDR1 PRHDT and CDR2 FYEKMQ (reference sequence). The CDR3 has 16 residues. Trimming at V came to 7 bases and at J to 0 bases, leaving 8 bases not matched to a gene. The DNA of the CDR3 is TGTGCCAGCAAAAAAAGGCTAGCGGGGAGCACAGATACGCAGTATTTT. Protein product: CASKKRLAGSTDTQYF.

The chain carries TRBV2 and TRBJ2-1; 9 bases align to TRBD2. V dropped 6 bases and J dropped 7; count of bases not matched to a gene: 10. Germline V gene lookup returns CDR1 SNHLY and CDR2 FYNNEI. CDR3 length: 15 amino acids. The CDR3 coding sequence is TGTGCCAGCAGGAGGGAGGCTAGCGGGGAGAATGAGCAGTTCTTC. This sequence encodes CASRREASGENEQFF.

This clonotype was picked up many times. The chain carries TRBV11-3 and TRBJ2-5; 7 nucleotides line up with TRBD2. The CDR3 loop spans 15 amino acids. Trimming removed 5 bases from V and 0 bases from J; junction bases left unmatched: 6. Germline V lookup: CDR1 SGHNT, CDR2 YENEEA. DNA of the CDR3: TGTGCCAGCAGCCCGAGAGGACTAGACCAAGAGACCCAGTACTTC. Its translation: CASSPRGLDQETQYF.

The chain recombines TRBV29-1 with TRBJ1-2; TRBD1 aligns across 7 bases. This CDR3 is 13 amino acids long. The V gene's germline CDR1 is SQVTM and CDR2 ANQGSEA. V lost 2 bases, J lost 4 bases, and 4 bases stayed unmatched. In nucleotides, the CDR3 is TGCAGCGTTGAAAGAGCAGGGGGCTATGGCTACACCTTC. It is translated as CSVERAGGYGYTF.

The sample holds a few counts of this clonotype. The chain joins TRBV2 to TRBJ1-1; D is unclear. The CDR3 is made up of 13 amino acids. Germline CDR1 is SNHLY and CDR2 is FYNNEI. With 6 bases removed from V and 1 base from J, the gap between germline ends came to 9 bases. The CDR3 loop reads CASRDNWNTEAFF. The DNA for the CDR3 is TGTGCCAGCAGAGATAACTGGAACACTGAAGCTTTCTTT.

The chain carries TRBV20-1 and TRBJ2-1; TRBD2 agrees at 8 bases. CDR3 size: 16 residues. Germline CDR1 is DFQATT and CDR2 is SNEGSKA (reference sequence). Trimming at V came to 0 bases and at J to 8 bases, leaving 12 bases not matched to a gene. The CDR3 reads CSARDAEGSGKYEQFF. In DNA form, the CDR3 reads TGCAGTGCTAGAGATGCGGAGGGTAGCGGGAAGTATGAGCAGTTCTTC.